The entry below gives a single T cell receptor beta chain sequence along with its context. Its antigen is undetermined. PCR used 60 Vbeta primers and 13 Jbeta primers. Libraries were prepared by immunoSEQ multiplex PCR; TCRdb keeps only in-frame clonotypes and omits some of them. The repertoire holds about 76,000 clones, with roughly 80% as singletons. This record comes from a study of cytomegalovirus exposure and HLA in healthy donors. Study findings and constraints: What a later analysis showed was that several of the most significant clusters appeared linked to common viral pathogens. Sequence variants that were highly shared formed a cluster that was likely a sequencing artifact.

Per germline, CDR1 SGHTA and CDR2 FQGNSA. V gave up 3 bases and J gave up 0 bases, with 6 bases separating them. CDR3 length equals 14 residues. Participants comprised healthy donors of bone marrow. At sampling all donors were nominally healthy, likely with unrecorded immune exposures. The sample comprised PBMCs. The chain combines TRBV7-2 with TRBJ1-3; D is uncertain. This TCR derives from a woman under 40 in good health and CMV-seronegative. The CDR3 region is CASSFDFSGNTIYF. The DNA for the CDR3 is TGTGCCAGCAGCTTCGACTTCTCTGGAAACACCATATATTTT.